The table lists the clone carrying this T cell receptor (beta chain) with a count of one. Other nucleotide sequences in the sample specify the same CDR3. The record originates from a study of cytomegalovirus exposure and HLA in healthy donors. Germline CDR1 and CDR2: MNHEY and SVGAGI. V was pared by 6 bases and J by 3 bases, with 12 bases between. The CDR3 totals 13 residues. Sequencing used immunoSEQ multiplex PCR; TCRdb keeps in-frame clones, though not all of them. The data show around 160,000 clones, 91% seen once. Material: PBMCs. The TCR comes from a woman younger than 35 in good health and CMV-seropositive. The V gene is TRBV6-5, the J gene TRBJ2-7, with D possibly being TRBD1 (6 bases). The CDR3 protein is CASRETGNYEQYF. Here the CDR3 DNA reads TGTGCCAGCAGAGAAACAGGGAACTACGAGCAGTACTTC.